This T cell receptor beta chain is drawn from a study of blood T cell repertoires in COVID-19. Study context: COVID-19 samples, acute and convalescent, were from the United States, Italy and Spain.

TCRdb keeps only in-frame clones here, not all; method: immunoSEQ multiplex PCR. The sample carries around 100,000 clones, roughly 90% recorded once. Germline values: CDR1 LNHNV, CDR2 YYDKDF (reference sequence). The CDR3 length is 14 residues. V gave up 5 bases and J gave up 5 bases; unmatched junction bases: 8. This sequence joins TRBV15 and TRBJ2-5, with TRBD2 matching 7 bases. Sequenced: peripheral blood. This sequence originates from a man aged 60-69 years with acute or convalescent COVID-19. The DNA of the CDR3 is TGTGCCACCAGCGGTGCGAGGCGGGGGGAGACCCAGTACTTC. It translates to CATSGARRGETQYF.